This T cell receptor (beta chain) is from a study of control samples from healthy donors and cancer patients. Only in-frame clones appear in the TCRdb table, and some are missing; sequencing was by immunoSEQ multiplex PCR. In the table there are 100,000 to 150,000 clones, 92% of which are singletons. The germline V gene has CDR1 LNHNV and CDR2 YYDKDF (reference sequence). Trimming shortened V by 4 bases and J by 0 bases, and 6 bases separated the two germline ends. The CDR3 runs to 13 residues. The chain carries TRBV15 and TRBJ1-1; D gene unclear. The sequenced sample was blood. The receptor comes from a woman aged 45-60 years in good health. The CDR3 region has the DNA TGTGCCACCAGCATACAGATGAACACTGAAGCTTTCTTT. Translated: CATSIQMNTEAFF.